This record covers a single T cell receptor beta chain. The sampling schedule covered blood at baseline, cycle 4 day 1, and cycle 7 day 1. The data are from a study of OX40 agonist ivuxolimab in advanced cancers. Overall study: Those enrolled were roughly 80% male, with a mean age of about 66 years and ages from roughly 20 to 90.

This CDR3 is built from 12 residues. V dropped 6 bases and J dropped 4 bases, with 9 bases sitting between them. The V gene's germline CDR1 is LNHDA and CDR2 SQIVND (reference sequence). This table comes from immunoSEQ multiplex PCR, and its TCRdb copy is limited to in-frame clones, with some not included. The sample lists approximately 68,000 clones; 80% to 90% were seen once. V and J are TRBV19 and TRBJ1-1; D gene unclear. This receptor was identified in an adult with an advanced solid tumor such as melanoma, head and neck, liver or kidney cancer. The input for sequencing was CD4+ or CD8+ T cells sorted from blood, taken in a trial of the OX40 agonist ivuxolimab. The CDR3 region has the DNA TGTGCCAGTAGCATTGAGCCCACTGAAGCTTTCTTT. Amino acid sequence: CASSIEPTEAFF.